This T cell receptor (beta chain) was obtained from a study of Graves' ophthalmopathy and Graves' hyperthyroidism. Amplified TCR beta CDR3 regions were obtained using RNA transcripts as template. First-round RT-PCR relied on HTBI primers, and a second-round multiplex PCR came next. One entry per CDR3 protein results from TCRdb running MiXCR on the multiplex PCR reads. The sample has about 390,000 distinct CDR3 sequences, over 15% seen once. Exclusion applied to patients with other autoimmune diseases, uncontrolled infections, pregnancy or lactation. Trimming shortened V by 4 bases and J by 7 bases, and 16 bases separated the two germline ends. CDR1 is MGHRA, CDR2 YSYEKL, per germline. The CDR3 has 15 amino acids.

Material for sequencing was peripheral blood. The chain links TRBV4-1 to TRBJ2-2, with a weak D call TRBD2 (7 bases). The TCR originated in a young woman with stable Graves' hyperthyroidism. CDR3 amino acids: CASSLAGAAGGELFF. CDR3 DNA sequence: TGCGCCAGCAGCCTCGCGGGGGCCGCCGGCGGGGAGCTGTTTTTT.